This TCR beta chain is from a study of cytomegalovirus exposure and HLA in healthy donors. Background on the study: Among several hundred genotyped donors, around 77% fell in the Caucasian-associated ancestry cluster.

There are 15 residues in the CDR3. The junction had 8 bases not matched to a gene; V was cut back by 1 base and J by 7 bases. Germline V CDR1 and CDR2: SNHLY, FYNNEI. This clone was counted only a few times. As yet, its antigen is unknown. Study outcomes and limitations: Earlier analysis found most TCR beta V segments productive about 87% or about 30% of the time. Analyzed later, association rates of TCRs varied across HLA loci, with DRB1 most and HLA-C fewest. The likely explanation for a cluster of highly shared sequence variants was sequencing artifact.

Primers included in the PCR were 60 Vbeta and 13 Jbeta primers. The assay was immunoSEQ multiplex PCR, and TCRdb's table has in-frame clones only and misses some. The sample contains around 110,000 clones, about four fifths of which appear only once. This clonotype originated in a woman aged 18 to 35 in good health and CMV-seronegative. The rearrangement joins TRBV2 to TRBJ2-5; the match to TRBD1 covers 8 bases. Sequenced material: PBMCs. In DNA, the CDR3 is TGTGCCAGCAGTGAAGTGGGCCAGGGGGCGGTGACCCAGTACTTC. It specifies CASSEVGQGAVTQYF.